Listed below are T cell receptor beta chains from one sample, sequenced in a study of cytomegalovirus exposure and HLA in healthy donors. Sequenced by immunoSEQ multiplex PCR; TCRdb stores in-frame clones only, minus some. The sample gives more than 85,000 clones, about 77% of which show up once; 4.8% is in the top ten. The source material was PBMCs. The receptors come from a woman under 30 in good health and CMV-seropositive. Each CDR3 is given with its conserved first and last residue. D genes are given only for firm matches. Clone size, where shown, is once, few, many, or a class for clones that have expanded.

cdr3_length d_call j_call v_call clone_size cdr3_nt cdr3_aa
12 NA TRBJ1-1 TRBV12-5 NA TGTGCTAGTGGTTTGCCTAACACTGAAGCTTTCTTT CASGLPNTEAFF
15 TRBD2 TRBJ2-2 TRBV28 NA TGTGCCAGCAGTTTGGGACTAGCGGGAACCGGGGAGCTGTTTTTT CASSLGLAGTGELFF
14 NA TRBJ1-1 TRBV14 NA TGTGCCAGCAGCCAAGATGGGGCCCTAAGGGAAGCTTTCTTT CASSQDGALREAFF
11 TRBD1 TRBJ2-7 TRBV2 NA TGTGCCAGCACAGGGGGCTGGGAGCAGTACTTC CASTGGWEQYF
15 TRBD2 TRBJ2-1 TRBV7-3 NA TGTGCCAGCAGCTCCGGACTAGCAGAGTACAATGAGCAGTTCTTC CASSSGLAEYNEQFF
15 TRBD2 TRBJ2-1 TRBV30 many TGTGCCTGGAATCTGGGACTAGCGGGAGTTAATGAGCAGTTCTTC CAWNLGLAGVNEQFF
18 NA TRBJ1-1 TRBV23-1 few TGCGCCAGCAGTCAATCCGTAGCTCTGGTACAGGGTGACACTGAAGCTTTCTTT CASSQSVALVQGDTEAFF
13 TRBD1 TRBJ2-5 TRBV10-3 NA TGTGCCATCAGACCCGGACAGGGCCAGACCCAGTACTTC CAIRPGQGQTQYF
13 NA TRBJ1-1 TRBV6-5 NA TGTGCCAGCAGTAACGGGTGGAACACTGAAGCTTTCTTT CASSNGWNTEAFF
15 TRBD1 TRBJ2-5 TRBV7-7 NA TGTGCCAGCAGCTCCGGGACAGGGTTCCAAGAGACCCAGTACTTC CASSSGTGFQETQYF